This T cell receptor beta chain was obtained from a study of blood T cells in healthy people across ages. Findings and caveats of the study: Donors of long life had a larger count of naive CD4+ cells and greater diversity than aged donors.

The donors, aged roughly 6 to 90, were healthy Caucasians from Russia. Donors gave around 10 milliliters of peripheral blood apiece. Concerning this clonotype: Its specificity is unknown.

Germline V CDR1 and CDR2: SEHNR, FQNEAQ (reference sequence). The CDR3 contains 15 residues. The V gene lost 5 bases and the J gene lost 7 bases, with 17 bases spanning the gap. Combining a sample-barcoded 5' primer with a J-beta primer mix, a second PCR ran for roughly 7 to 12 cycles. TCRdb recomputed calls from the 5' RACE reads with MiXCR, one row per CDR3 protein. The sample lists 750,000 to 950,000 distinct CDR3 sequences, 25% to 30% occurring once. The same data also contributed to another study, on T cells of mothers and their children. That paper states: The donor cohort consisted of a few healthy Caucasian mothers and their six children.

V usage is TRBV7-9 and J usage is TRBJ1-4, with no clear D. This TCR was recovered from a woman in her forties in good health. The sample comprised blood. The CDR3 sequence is CASSPLARMGEKLFF. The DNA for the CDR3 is TGTGCCAGCAGCCCCTTGGCCAGGATGGGTGAAAAACTGTTTTTT.